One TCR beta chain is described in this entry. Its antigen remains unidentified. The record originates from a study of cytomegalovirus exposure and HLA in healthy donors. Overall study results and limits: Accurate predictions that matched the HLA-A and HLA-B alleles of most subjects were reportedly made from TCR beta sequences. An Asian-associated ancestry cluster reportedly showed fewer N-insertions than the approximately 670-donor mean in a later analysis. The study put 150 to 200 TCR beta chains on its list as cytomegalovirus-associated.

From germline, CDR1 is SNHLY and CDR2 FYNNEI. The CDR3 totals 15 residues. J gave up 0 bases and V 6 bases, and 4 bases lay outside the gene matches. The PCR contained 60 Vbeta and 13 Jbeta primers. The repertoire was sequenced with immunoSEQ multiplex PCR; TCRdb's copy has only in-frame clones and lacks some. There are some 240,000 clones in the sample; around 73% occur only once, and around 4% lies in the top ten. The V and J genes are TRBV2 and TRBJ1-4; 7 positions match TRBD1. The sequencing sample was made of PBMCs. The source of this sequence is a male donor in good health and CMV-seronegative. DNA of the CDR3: TGTGCCAGCAGAGGACAGGTGGCAACTAATGAAAAACTGTTTTTT. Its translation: CASRGQVATNEKLFF.